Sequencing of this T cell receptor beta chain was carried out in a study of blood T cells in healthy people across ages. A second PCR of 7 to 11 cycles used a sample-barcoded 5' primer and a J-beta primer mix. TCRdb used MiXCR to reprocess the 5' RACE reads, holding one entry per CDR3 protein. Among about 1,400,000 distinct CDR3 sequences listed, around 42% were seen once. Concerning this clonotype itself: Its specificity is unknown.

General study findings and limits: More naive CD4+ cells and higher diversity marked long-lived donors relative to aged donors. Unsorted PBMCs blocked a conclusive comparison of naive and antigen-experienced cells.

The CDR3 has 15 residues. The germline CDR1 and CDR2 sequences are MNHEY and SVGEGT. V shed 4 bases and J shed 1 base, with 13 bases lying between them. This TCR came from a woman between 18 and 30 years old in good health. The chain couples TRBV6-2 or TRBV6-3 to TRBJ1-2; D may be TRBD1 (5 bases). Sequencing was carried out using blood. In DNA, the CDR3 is TGTGCCAGCAGTTCAATGGGACCGCTTAACTATGGCTACACCTTC. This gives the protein CASSSMGPLNYGYTF.